This record concerns one T cell receptor (beta chain) sequence. V shed 8 bases and J shed 3 bases, with 16 bases lying between them. There are 14 residues in the CDR3. The V gene's germline CDR1 is LNHDA and CDR2 SQIVND (reference sequence). These data are taken from a study of T cell changes during pregnancy in multiple sclerosis. Sequencing used immunoSEQ multiplex PCR; TCRdb keeps in-frame clones, though not all of them. Found here are 43,000 or so clones, 80% to 90% of them singletons; the top ten hold about 2%. This TCR was recovered from a female donor with multiple sclerosis, enrolled in a pregnancy study. The sequences come from peripheral blood, collected in the first trimester of pregnancy. The V call is TRBV19, the J call TRBJ1-1, with D possibly being TRBD1 (6 bases). The CDR3 nucleotides are TGTGCCAGTGGCCCGTTGCAGGGGCACACTGAAGCTTTCTTT. Amino acid sequence: CASGPLQGHTEAFF.